The 7 T cell receptor beta chains in this list originate from one sample, sequenced in a study of blood T cells in healthy people across ages. A second PCR, run for roughly 7 to 11 cycles, used a sample-barcoded 5' primer plus a J-beta primer mix. A single record per CDR3 protein comes from TCRdb applying MiXCR to the 5' RACE reads. The profile shows about a million distinct CDR3 sequences, roughly 51% of them singletons. The material sequenced was blood. All receptors come from a woman aged 55-69 years in good health.

Concerning this clonotype itself: Since a much larger clone is just one base distant, this may be a read error. The rearrangement uses TRBV7-2 and TRBJ2-7; D possibly corresponds to TRBD1 (5 bases). Germline V CDR1 and CDR2: SGHTA, FQGNSA. V lost 1 base, J lost 2 bases, and 6 bases lay in between. This CDR3 spans 13 amino acids. CDR3 coding DNA: TGTGCCAGCAGCTTAGTACAGGCCTACGAGCAGTACTTC. Its protein is CASSLVQAYEQYF.

This clonotype was detected only once. This chain joins TRBV5-6 and TRBJ2-5; the D call may be TRBD1 or TRBD2 (5 bases each). Between the trimmed V and J ends, which lost 4 bases and 5 bases, there was a span of 21 bases. The germline V gene has CDR1 SGHDT and CDR2 YYEEEE. This CDR3 comprises 16 residues. This CDR3 is CASSLRFGTPGETQYF. The CDR3 DNA sequence: TGTGCCAGCAGCCTTCGCTTTGGGACGCCAGGGGAGACCCAGTACTTC.

V is TRBV7-9 and J is TRBJ2-1; a possible D gene is TRBD1 (6 bases). The CDR3 sequence is 15 residues long. Deletions cut 5 bases from V and 1 base from J, with 12 bases between. Germline CDR1 reads SEHNR; CDR2 reads FQNEAQ (reference sequence). In nucleotides, the CDR3 is TGTGCCAGCAGCCACAGGGAAGGTTCCTACAATGAGCAGTTCTTC. It encodes CASSHREGSYNEQFF.

This clonotype was observed a single time. J is TRBJ2-3 and V is TRBV30; 8 bases fit TRBD2. J gave up 0 bases and V 0 bases, and 5 bases lay outside the gene matches. CDR3 length: 16 amino acids. Germline V gene lookup returns CDR1 GTSNPN and CDR2 SVGIG (reference sequence). The CDR3: CAWSVSASGSTDTQYF. Here the CDR3 DNA reads TGTGCCTGGAGTGTGTCGGCTAGCGGGAGCACAGATACGCAGTATTTT.

The CDR3 loop is CSAEGGRLNEQFF. The CDR3 DNA sequence: TGCAGCGCCGAGGGGGGGAGGCTAAATGAGCAGTTCTTC. This chain links TRBV29-1 with TRBJ2-1, with a tentative D call TRBD2 (7 bases). Trimming shortened V by 7 bases and J by 7 bases, and 17 bases separated the two germline ends. Germline V CDR1 and CDR2: SQVTM, ANQGSEA. This CDR3 spans 13 amino acids.

This clonotype showed up just a few times. This rearrangement joins TRBV12-3 or TRBV12-4 to TRBJ2-7, with 9 bases identical to TRBD2. CDR3 length: 14 residues. V was clipped by 3 bases and J by 8 bases; unmatched bases: 8. The CDR3 coding sequence is TGTGCCAGCAGTTTGACTAGCGGCCCCCAAAAGCAGTACTTC. Its protein product is CASSLTSGPQKQYF.

This clonotype turned up a few times. The J gene is TRBJ2-7, the V gene TRBV10-3; 9 bases are a match to TRBD1. The length of the CDR3 is 16 residues. V was pared by 2 bases and J by 1 base, with 6 bases of the junction left unmatched. Per germline, CDR1 ENHRY and CDR2 SYGVKD. The CDR3 sequence: CAISEPSGQGSYEQYF. CDR3 nucleotides: TGTGCCATCAGTGAGCCCTCGGGACAGGGATCCTACGAGCAGTACTTC.